The clone carrying this T cell receptor beta chain was seen ten or more times. The antigen remains unidentified. This sample is part of a study of CD8+CD57+ T cells in acquired aplastic anemia. Study information: CD4+ and CD8+ cells, once sorted, gave DNA averaging approximately 3.4 ug. Healthy donor CD4+ cell samples had a mean of about 10.8 million reads. Whole-study findings and limits: Patients and controls had in common approximately 28 CD8+ CDR3 sequences. In CD8+ cells, Simpson's diversity showed no significant difference between patients and controls.

Per germline, CDR1 MNHNS and CDR2 SASEGT. This CDR3 comprises 13 residues. Trimming took off 6 bases at V and 4 bases at J, with 12 bases between the two ends. Investigators profiled TCR beta VDJ and CDR3 from genomic DNA template. MiXCR was run by TCRdb on the reads, yielding one entry per CDR3 protein. The sample has approximately 130,000 distinct CDR3 sequences; around 41% are singletons. The sequenced sample was sorted CD4+, CD8+, or CD8+CD57+ T cells (not recorded which) from PBMCs. The sequence was collected from a human donor in good health, serving as a control. This chain uses TRBV6-1 with TRBJ1-2, with D uncertain. For the CDR3, the DNA is TGTGCCAGCAGGTCAACAGTATCCTATGGCTACACCTTC. Amino acids: CASRSTVSYGYTF.